This TCR beta chain came from a study of blood T cell repertoires in COVID-19. About the study: Samples of COVID-19 (acute and convalescent) were obtained from the United States, Italy and Spain. T cells, B-cell-depleted T cells, or PBMCs provided the cDNA or gDNA that served as material.

Germline trimming cut 4 bases from V and 4 bases from J; bases unmatched to any gene: 11. The CDR3 is 17 residues long. Germline CDR1 and CDR2: SEHNR and FQNEAQ (reference sequence). Clones were read by immunoSEQ multiplex PCR, and TCRdb kept only the in-frame ones, dropping some. The sample records 350,000 or so clones, more than 85% being singletons. Sequencing was done on a sample of PBMCs or T cells enriched from blood (not recorded which). The V call is TRBV7-9, the J call TRBJ1-1; the match to TRBD1 covers 11 bases. The TCR was taken from a woman in her twenties or thirties who had recovered from COVID-19. The CDR3 is CASSSLDRGRLVTEAFF. The DNA for the CDR3 is TGTGCCAGCAGCTCCCTGGACAGGGGGCGGTTGGTCACTGAAGCTTTCTTT.